This TCR beta chain was recorded in a study of cytomegalovirus exposure and HLA in healthy donors. The CDR3 covers 14 residues. CDR1 and CDR2 (germline): MDHEN, SYDVKM. Germline trimming cut 7 bases from V and 8 bases from J; bases unmatched to any gene: 7. Primers included in the PCR were 60 Vbeta and 13 Jbeta primers. Profiling relied on immunoSEQ multiplex PCR, and the TCRdb table lists in-frame clones only, not all of them. The profile shows about 110,000 clones, about 80% of them singletons. Study-level results: TCR beta V segments were, for the most part, productive about 87% or about 30% of the time in an earlier analysis.

On this clone itself: What it binds is unknown.

The sequenced sample consisted of PBMCs. This receptor was obtained from a woman aged 18-29 years in good health and CMV-seropositive. This chain connects TRBV28 to TRBJ1-4; 10 bases match TRBD1. The CDR3 DNA sequence: TGTGCCAGCAAAGGGGACAGGGGAAGGGAAAAACTGTTTTTT. This translates into CASKGDRGREKLFF.